Listed here are 28 T cell receptor beta chains from one sample, sequenced in a study of identical twins. In TCRdb, the 5' RACE reads were re-called with MiXCR into one record per CDR3 protein. The sample holds nearly 900,000 distinct CDR3 sequences; about 12% are singletons and the top ten take around 1.5%. The data also belong to a second study, concerning yellow fever vaccine responses in identical twins.

Sequenced: PBMCs. All receptors derive from a woman under 30 in good health.

This clonotype was counted at least ten times. The chain is built from TRBV11-2 and TRBJ1-3; 8 nucleotides match TRBD1. Germline V gene sequence: CDR1 SGHAT, CDR2 FQNNGV. The CDR3 runs to 16 residues. Trimming at V came to 2 bases and at J to 4 bases, leaving 7 bases not matched to a gene. The CDR3 nucleotides read TGTGCCAGCAGCTTAAGCGGGACAGGCTCCGGAAACACCATATATTTT. Its protein is CASSLSGTGSGNTIYF.

This chain connects TRBV7-6 to TRBJ2-2; TRBD1 matches 9 bases. This CDR3 is 16 amino acids long. V gave up 4 bases and J gave up 8 bases; unmatched junction bases: 11. Germline V CDR1 and CDR2: SGHVS, FNYEAQ. CDR3 sequence: CASSSPGRDRAGELFF. DNA of the CDR3: TGTGCCAGCAGCTCCCCCGGACGGGACAGGGCGGGGGAGCTGTTTTTT.

The chain couples TRBV5-1 to TRBJ1-1, with 7 bases matching TRBD1. Germline CDR1 and CDR2: SGHRS and YFSETQ. V gave up 4 bases and J gave up 9 bases; unmatched junction bases: 6. There are 12 residues in the CDR3. The CDR3 protein is CASSGDRAQAFF. For the CDR3, the DNA is TGCGCCAGCAGCGGCGACAGGGCCCAAGCTTTCTTT.

This clonotype turned up a few times. The rearrangement uses TRBV6-1 and TRBJ1-2, with 8 nucleotides matching TRBD1. V trimming: 5 bases; J trimming: 4 bases; junction bases outside the gene matches: 9. CDR1 and CDR2 (germline): MNHNS, SASEGT. The CDR3 has 15 amino acids. As DNA, the CDR3 is TGTGCCAGCAGTCCCCCAGGGGGCGGTATCTATGGCTACACCTTC. Its protein product is CASSPPGGGIYGYTF.

This rearrangement joins TRBV10-3 to TRBJ2-6; D remains unclear. V lost 6 bases to trimming and J lost 0 bases, with 9 bases between them. This CDR3 is 15 amino acids long. Germline V gene sequence: CDR1 ENHRY, CDR2 SYGVKD. CDR3 sequence (DNA): TGTGCCATCAGGGAGATAAACTCTGGGGCCAACGTCCTGACTTTC. Residues: CAIREINSGANVLTF.

This clonotype was observed many times. The chain combines TRBV2 with TRBJ2-2; the D gene is possibly TRBD2 (6 bases). The CDR3 totals 14 residues. Germline CDR1 reads SNHLY; CDR2 reads FYNNEI. V was shortened by 6 bases and J by 2 bases, with 10 bases between the two germline ends. The CDR3 DNA reads as TGTGCCAGCAGGCTAGCGCCTAACACCGGGGAGCTGTTTTTT. This gives the protein CASRLAPNTGELFF.

This clonotype was seen at least ten times. For the CDR3, the DNA is TGTGCCAGCAGCAACCGGGACAGGGGAGAGATCGGGGAGCTGTTTTTT. Amino acids: CASSNRDRGEIGELFF. This chain joins TRBV5-6 and TRBJ2-2, with 10 bases that match TRBD1. Germline CDR1 SGHDT, CDR2 YYEEEE. CDR3 length: 16 residues. Losses at the gene ends were 4 bases for V and 7 bases for J; bases not matched to a gene: 10. The full variable domain, in which reference TRBV5-6 and TRBJ2-2 provide the parts outside the CDR3, is DAGVTQSPTHLIKTRGQQVTLRCSPKSGHDTVSWYQQALGQGPQFIFQYYEEEERQRGNFPDRFSGHQFPNYSSELNVNALLLGDSALYLCASSNRDRGEIGELFFGEGSRLTVL.

V and J are TRBV5-4 and TRBJ2-5; unclear D gene. The CDR3 extends over 14 amino acids. V was pared by 2 bases and J by 2 bases, with 10 bases between. Germline CDR1 reads SGHNT; CDR2 reads YYREEE (reference sequence). For the CDR3, the DNA is TGTGCCAGCAGCTTTACCACCGGGCAAGAGACCCAGTACTTC. Protein sequence: CASSFTTGQETQYF. The full variable domain, with the rest looked up from reference TRBV5-4 and TRBJ2-5, is ETGVTQSPTHLIKTRGQQVTLRCSSQSGHNTVSWYQQALGQGPQFIFQYYREEENGRGNFPPRFSGLQFPNYSSELNVNALELDDSALYLCASSFTTGQETQYFGPGTRLLVL.

This chain uses TRBV20-1 with TRBJ1-2, with D possibly matching TRBD1 (5 bases). CDR1 and CDR2 from the germline V gene are DFQATT and SNEGSKA (reference sequence). V lost 3 bases and J 2 bases, leaving 22 bases between the germline ends. The CDR3 consists of 17 residues. The CDR3 is CSASPGTLAINNYGYTF. DNA of the CDR3: TGCAGTGCTAGCCCCGGGACCCTCGCTATTAACAACTATGGCTACACCTTC.

This clonotype occurred a few times. The CDR3 spells CASREGRANLQETQYF. The CDR3 nucleotides read TGCGCCAGCAGAGAAGGACGGGCCAACCTCCAAGAGACCCAGTACTTC. The chain couples TRBV5-1 to TRBJ2-5; D is undetermined. Trimming stripped 5 bases from V and 1 base from J, with 18 bases between. Germline V gene data show CDR1 as SGHRS and CDR2 as YFSETQ. The CDR3 runs 16 residues.

This clonotype was counted only a few times. The chain uses TRBV5-1 and TRBJ2-7; 7 bases map to TRBD1. Germline CDR1 is SGHRS and CDR2 is YFSETQ. The length of the CDR3 is 15 residues. Trimming at V came to 2 bases and at J to 5 bases, leaving 10 bases not matched to a gene. The CDR3 DNA reads TGCGCCAGCAGCTTACTCGACAGGGAATCCGACGAGCAGTACTTC. Translation gives CASSLLDRESDEQYF. The variable domain in full, completed from reference TRBV5-1 and TRBJ2-7, reads KAGVTQTPRYLIKTRGQQVTLSCSPISGHRSVSWYQQTPGQGLQFLFEYFSETQRNKGNFPGRFSGRQFSNSRSEMNVSTLELGDSALYLCASSLLDRESDEQYFGPGTRLTVT.

This clonotype was seen at least ten times. The rearrangement uses TRBV12-3 or TRBV12-4 and TRBJ2-1; D is unresolved. This CDR3 is 15 amino acids long. The germline V and J ends were trimmed by 3 bases and 0 bases, with 9 bases remaining between them. CDR3 loop: CASSFGGTSYNEQFF. The CDR3 DNA sequence: TGTGCCAGCAGTTTCGGCGGAACCTCCTACAATGAGCAGTTCTTC.

This clonotype appeared a few times. V gene TRBV29-1 combines with J gene TRBJ1-2, with 10 bases aligning to TRBD1. CDR1 and CDR2 from the germline V gene are SQVTM and ANQGSEA. The CDR3 extends over 19 amino acids. V lost 5 bases and J lost 4; bases outside the gene matches: 22. The DNA for the CDR3 is TGCAGCGTTATCCAAACCGACTTAGACAGGGGGCGATTGAGCTATGGCTACACCTTC. It codes for CSVIQTDLDRGRLSYGYTF.

The table lists this clonotype with a few counts. The J gene is TRBJ1-5, the V gene TRBV5-8, with D possibly being TRBD1 (6 bases). V was trimmed by 6 bases and J by 5 bases, leaving 9 bases between them. Germline V gives CDR1 SGHTS, CDR2 YDEGEE. This CDR3 region has 12 residues. CDR3 residues: CASTQGHQPQHF. CDR3 sequence (DNA): TGTGCCAGCACACAGGGCCATCAGCCCCAGCATTTT.

The rearrangement joins TRBV3-1 to TRBJ2-6; TRBD2 might be the D (6 bases). CDR3 size: 17 residues. Trimming cost V 7 bases and J 0 bases, with 16 bases left between them. The germline CDR1 and CDR2 sequences are LGHDT and YNNKEL (reference sequence). For the CDR3, the DNA is TGTGCCAGCACACCCCGGGGGACCTCCTCTGGGGCCAACGTCCTGACTTTC. This sequence encodes CASTPRGTSSGANVLTF. Complete variable domain (other parts from reference TRBV3-1 and TRBJ2-6): DTAVSQTPKYLVTQMGNDKSIKCEQNLGHDTMYWYKQDSKKFLKIMFSYNNKELIINETVPNRFSPKSPDKAHLNLHINSLELGDSAVYFCASTPRGTSSGANVLTFGAGSRLTVL.

This clonotype was counted many times. The chain links TRBV18 to TRBJ2-5, with D hard to call. The CDR3 is made up of 13 amino acids. The germline V gene has CDR1 KGHSH and CDR2 LQKENI. The V gene lost 3 bases and the J gene lost 3 bases, with 8 bases spanning the gap. This chain's CDR3 is CASSPRTEETQYF. The CDR3 region has the DNA TGTGCCAGCTCACCTAGGACGGAAGAGACCCAGTACTTC.

The rearrangement joins TRBV3-1 to TRBJ2-3, with 8 bases matching TRBD2. In germline, CDR1 is LGHDT, CDR2 YNNKEL (reference sequence). The CDR3 sequence is 16 residues long. The junction had 11 bases not matched to a gene; V was cut back by 5 bases and J by 4 bases. The CDR3: CASSKELADLADTQYF. CDR3 in DNA: TGTGCCAGCAGCAAGGAACTAGCGGATCTTGCAGATACGCAGTATTTT.

This clonotype was counted between two and nine times. This chain connects TRBV6-1 to TRBJ2-3; no firm D call. Germline CDR1 is MNHNS and CDR2 is SASEGT. The CDR3 covers 14 residues. V gave up 5 bases and J gave up 6 bases, with 15 bases separating them. The CDR3 DNA follows: TGTGCCAGCAGTCCCCGTGGACGTATGGATACGCAGTATTTT. Translating gives CASSPRGRMDTQYF.

This clonotype was counted a few times. The chain is built from TRBV6-1 and TRBJ2-7, with D perhaps TRBD2 (7 bases). Trimming cost V 5 bases and J 5 bases, with 19 bases left between them. Germline CDR1 MNHNS, CDR2 SASEGT. The CDR3 loop spans 15 amino acids. CDR3 protein: CASSPRALGGDEQYF. The CDR3 region has the DNA TGTGCCAGCAGTCCCCGGGCCCTAGGGGGGGACGAGCAGTACTTC.

Only a few counts were recorded for this clonotype. The rearrangement uses TRBV5-6 and TRBJ2-1; tentative D call: TRBD2 (7 bases). The V and J ends lost 3 bases and 0 bases respectively, with 16 bases between them. Germline assignment: CDR1 SGHDT and CDR2 YYEEEE. The CDR3 has 17 amino acids. The CDR3 loop reads CASSWSPGGSSYNEQFF. The CDR3 DNA is TGTGCCAGCAGCTGGTCGCCGGGGGGCAGCTCCTACAATGAGCAGTTCTTC.

A few counts support this clonotype. The chain links TRBV5-1 to TRBJ2-1; 9 nucleotides align to TRBD2. This CDR3 is built from 17 residues. CDR1 is SGHRS, CDR2 YFSETQ, per germline. Losses at the gene ends were 4 bases for V and 7 bases for J; bases not matched to a gene: 15. Here the CDR3 reads CASSQRAGTSRPNEQFF. As DNA, the CDR3 is TGCGCCAGCAGCCAACGTGCCGGGACTAGCAGGCCAAATGAGCAGTTCTTC.

The chain links TRBV19 to TRBJ2-1; weak D call: TRBD2 (6 bases). V was trimmed by 6 bases and J by 2 bases, leaving 11 bases between them. CDR3 length: 14 amino acids. CDR1 LNHDA and CDR2 SQIVND come from the germline V gene (reference sequence). CDR3 protein: CASRGRETYNEQFF. The CDR3 region has the DNA TGTGCCAGTAGGGGGCGGGAAACCTACAATGAGCAGTTCTTC.

The table lists this clonotype with a few counts. The chain links TRBV6-2 or TRBV6-3 to TRBJ2-7, with 7 bases identical to TRBD2. The CDR3 is made up of 14 amino acids. Germline V gene lookup returns CDR1 MNHEY and CDR2 SVGEGT. The ends lost 5 bases at V and 9 bases at J; junction bases unmatched: 13. CDR3 coding DNA: TGTGCCAGCAGTACACCCGGGACTACTCCCGGGCAGTACTTC. This codes for CASSTPGTTPGQYF.

The chain combines TRBV5-1 with TRBJ2-3, with D unresolved. The CDR3 covers 12 residues. The V end was cut by 5 bases, the J end by 4 bases, with 8 bases between. The germline V gene encodes CDR1 SGHRS and CDR2 YFSETQ. The CDR3 bases are TGCGCCAGCAGGTATGGCGCAGATACGCAGTATTTT. This codes for CASRYGADTQYF.

This clonotype has only a few counts. This chain's CDR3 is CSARPDTLNTEAFF. CDR3 nucleotide sequence: TGCAGCGCCCGACCTGACACCCTCAACACTGAAGCTTTCTTT. The rearrangement uses TRBV29-1 and TRBJ1-1; no clear D. The CDR3 has 14 amino acids. Per the germline V gene, CDR1 is SQVTM and CDR2 is ANQGSEA. Trimming shortened V by 7 bases and J by 2 bases, and 17 bases separated the two germline ends.

The chain couples TRBV27 to TRBJ2-7; D might be TRBD2 (5 bases). V was pared by 5 bases and J by 7 bases, with 15 bases between. Germline V CDR1 and CDR2: MNHEY, SMNVEV (reference sequence). CDR3 length: 13 amino acids. The DNA for the CDR3 is TGTGCCAGCAGTCCGCGACCGAGGGAAGAGCAGTACGTC. This codes for CASSPRPREEQYV.

The CDR3 bases are TGTGCCAGCAGTTACTCGTCCCGGGACAGGGTTGGCGGCACTGAAGCTTTCTTT. This sequence encodes CASSYSSRDRVGGTEAFF. The chain joins TRBV6-5 to TRBJ1-1; TRBD1 matches 9 bases. This CDR3 contains 18 residues. Trimming removed 0 bases from V and 4 bases from J; junction bases left unmatched: 12. Germline values: CDR1 MNHEY, CDR2 SVGAGI.

This clonotype was detected only a few times. This chain connects TRBV12-3 or TRBV12-4 to TRBJ2-1; D is unresolved. The CDR3 covers 11 residues. V was clipped by 7 bases and J by 6 bases, with 7 bases between them. DNA for the CDR3: TGTGCCAGCACCCCCTCCAATGAGCAGTTCTTC. This translates into CASTPSNEQFF.